This entry describes one T cell receptor (beta chain). The CDR3 runs to 15 residues. CDR1 is SNHLY and CDR2 is FYNNEI in the germline V gene. Trimming left V 6 bases short and J 2 bases short, with 15 bases between. The sample originates from a study of regulatory T cells in long-lasting Graves disease. Time point reported: newly diagnosed GD, antithyroid drugs for less than 3 months. Generation of the TCR library employed RNA extracted from PBMCs. The authors built TCR beta libraries using iRepertoire HTBI primers and Arm-PCR of CDR3 regions. TCRdb used MiXCR to reprocess the multiplex PCR reads, holding one entry per CDR3 protein. In the table there are about 530,000 distinct CDR3 sequences, 15% to 20% of which are singletons. Separately, the same data were catalogued under a study of T cells in Graves' hyperthyroidism and ophthalmopathy. From that study: If no ophthalmopathy progression occurred within 18 months, Graves' hyperthyroidism was stable.

This TCR derives from a woman aged 35-60 years with Graves disease. The source was peripheral blood mononuclear cells (PBMCs), collected at new diagnosis, from a patient treated with antithyroid drugs. The chain has TRBV2 and TRBJ2-3; D perhaps matches TRBD2 (6 bases). CDR3 nucleotide sequence: TGTGCCAGCAGGGCTAGCGTGGGGTTCACAGATACGCAGTATTTT. Translated: CASRASVGFTDTQYF.